The rows below give T cell receptor beta chains drawn from one sample of a study of blood T cell repertoires in COVID-19. Sequencing was performed with immunoSEQ multiplex PCR; in TCRdb, only in-frame clones are kept and a portion is missing. The table has over 15,000 clones, just under 95% seen once. Specimen: peripheral blood. These TCRs come from a human donor in a cohort sampled during active COVID-19. The CDR3 runs from the conserved cysteine through the conserved F or W. The D gene is left open where the match is weak. Clone size is not always given. Where it is, it says once, few, many or a class for expanded clones.

abundance | j_gene | d_gene | v_gene | CDR3nt | CDR3aa
- | TRBJ2-2 | TRBD2 | TRBV4-2 | TGTGCCAGCAGCCAAGAGGCTAGCGGGAGGGGAGGGCTGTTTTTT | CASSQEASGRGGLFF
once | TRBJ2-1 | - | TRBV27 | TGTGCCAGCAGTTTCCAGGGGGGCTCCTACAATGAGCAGTTCTTC | CASSFQGGSYNEQFF
few | TRBJ1-2 | - | TRBV18 | TGTGCCAGCTCACCTGGAGGGACGCATGGCTACACCTTC | CASSPGGTHGYTF
- | TRBJ2-7 | TRBD2 | TRBV19 | TGTGCCAGTAGTACATCAGCGGGGGGAACCTACGAGCAGTACTTC | CASSTSAGGTYEQYF
few | TRBJ2-7 | - | TRBV5-4 | TGTGCCAGCAGCTCGGCACTAAACTCCTACGAGCAGTACTTC | CASSSALNSYEQYF
few | TRBJ2-7 | TRBD1 | TRBV7-6 | TGTGCCAGCAGCCTGGGGACAGGGGGATCGTACGAGCAGTACTTC | CASSLGTGGSYEQYF
- | TRBJ1-2 | - | TRBV5-4 | TGTGCCAGCAGCTTCCCCTCAGGGGTCGGTGGCTACACCTTC | CASSFPSGVGGYTF
- | TRBJ1-1 | TRBD1 | TRBV14 | TGTGCCAGCGCAGCGGTTGGCAGGGGGACCTATGAAGCTTTCTTT | CASAAVGRGTYEAFF
- | TRBJ2-7 | TRBD2 | TRBV4-2 | TGTGCCAGCAGCCAAGAAACGGTGGATACCGGGACTAGCGGGAGGAGGCTGCACGAGCAGTACTTC | CASSQETVDTGTSGRRLHEQYF
- | TRBJ2-7 | - | TRBV24-1 | TGTGCCACCAGTGATTTGGAAATACAGGGAAGGCTGGAAGAGCAGTACTTC | CATSDLEIQGRLEEQYF
- | TRBJ1-1 | - | TRBV11-2 | TGTGCCAGCAGCTTGGGGGGGGGCATCGGCACTGAAGCTTTCTTT | CASSLGGGIGTEAFF
few | TRBJ1-2 | TRBD1 | TRBV3-1/TRBV3-2 | TGTGCCAGCAGCCAAGGACCGGTACAGGGGACCTATGGCTACACCTTC | CASSQGPVQGTYGYTF
- | TRBJ2-2 | - | TRBV19 | TGTGCCAGTAGTATTATCGGGGAGCTGTTTTTT | CASSIIGELFF
- | TRBJ1-1 | - | TRBV19 | TGTGCCAGTAGTATGCTCAGGGGTAACACTGAAGCTTTCTTT | CASSMLRGNTEAFF
- | TRBJ1-2 | - | TRBV19 | TGTGCCAGTAGTTTGCGGGCCGGCTACACCTTC | CASSLRAGYTF
- | TRBJ2-3 | - | TRBV4-3 | TGCGCCAGCAGCCAAGGTTCGGGGGTGAGGTATTTT | CASSQGSGVRYF
- | TRBJ1-1 | - | TRBV24-1 | TGTGCCACCAGTGGTCAACAGGGTCCCACTGAAGCTTTCTTT | CATSGQQGPTEAFF
- | TRBJ1-3 | - | TRBV4-3 | TGCGCCAGCAGTCAAGCAGGGGTTTCTGGAAACACCATATATTTT | CASSQAGVSGNTIYF
- | TRBJ2-7 | TRBD1 | TRBV5-1 | TGCGCCAGCAGCCTGGACAGGGGTGACGAGCAGTACTTC | CASSLDRGDEQYF
- | TRBJ1-2 | - | TRBV7-8 | TGTGCCAGCAGCTTAGAGGGGCGTCGTCGCTATGGCTACACCTTC | CASSLEGRRRYGYTF
- | TRBJ2-7 | TRBD1 | TRBV27 | TGTGCCAGCGGCCAACAGGGGTTCTACGAGCAGTACTTC | CASGQQGFYEQYF
- | TRBJ1-1 | - | TRBV2 | TGTGCCAGCAGTGAGCGGCTAACCACTGAAGCTTTCTTT | CASSERLTTEAFF
- | TRBJ1-2 | - | TRBV30 | TGTGCCTGGGGACAAGAAACCACCCAGGGGATCTATGGCTACACCTTC | CAWGQETTQGIYGYTF
once | TRBJ2-1 | TRBD2 | TRBV6-2/TRBV6-3 | TGTGCCAGCAGCCATCCTGGAGCTAGCGGGAGTAATGAGCAGTTCTTC | CASSHPGASGSNEQFF
- | TRBJ1-6 | - | TRBV6-1 | TGTGCCAGCAGTGTCGAAGTACTTTCCTATAATTCACCCCTCCACTTT | CASSVEVLSYNSPLHF
- | TRBJ2-1 | - | TRBV6-1 | TGTGCCAGCAGTGACGGACTCTACAATGAGCAGTTCTTC | CASSDGLYNEQFF
- | TRBJ1-2 | - | TRBV30 | TGTGCCTGGAGCGCTAACTATGGCTACACCTTC | CAWSANYGYTF
- | TRBJ2-7 | - | TRBV11-2 | TGTGCCAGCAGCCCTACGGGCTCCTACGAGCAGTACTTC | CASSPTGSYEQYF
- | TRBJ1-1 | TRBD1 | TRBV6-6 | TGTGCCAGCAGTTACCTGACAGGGGGTAGCACTGAAGCTTTCTTT | CASSYLTGGSTEAFF
once | TRBJ2-7 | - | TRBV5-6 | TGTGCCAGCAGCTTAACAGGGATTACTTACGAGCAGTACTTC | CASSLTGITYEQYF
- | TRBJ1-1 | - | TRBV20-1 | TGCAGTGCTAGGGCAAGAGAAGCTTTCTTT | CSARAREAFF
- | TRBJ2-2 | TRBD2 | TRBV28 | TGTGCCAGCAGTCCCGCCGGGGTGCGGGAGGGCCCTAACGGGGAGCTGTTTTTT | CASSPAGVREGPNGELFF
- | TRBJ2-7 | TRBD2 | TRBV5-4 | TGTGCCAGCAGCTTGAAGTTACTAGCGGGAGCTGACGAGCAGTACTTC | CASSLKLLAGADEQYF
- | TRBJ2-6 | - | TRBV9 | TGTGCCAGCTCATTCCGGGGGGACATTCGAGGCGCTGGGGCCAACGTCCTGACTTTC | CASSFRGDIRGAGANVLTF
- | TRBJ1-5 | - | TRBV7-8 | TGTGCCAGCAGCTTAGCTGTCAGAGGGAGCAATCAGCCCCAGCATTTT | CASSLAVRGSNQPQHF
- | TRBJ1-5 | - | TRBV7-8 | TGTGCCAGCAGTTACTCGGGGGGTGGCAATCAGCCCCAGCATTTT | CASSYSGGGNQPQHF
- | TRBJ1-1 | - | TRBV6-5 | TGTGCCAGCAGTTACGGGGGCTTGAACACTGAAGCTTTCTTT | CASSYGGLNTEAFF
once | TRBJ2-1 | - | TRBV4-2 | TGTGCCAGCAGCCCCGACCGAGGGAGCTCCTACAATGAGCAGTTCTTC | CASSPDRGSSYNEQFF
- | TRBJ2-2 | - | TRBV27 | TGTGCCAGCAGTGATGGACTTTCGAACACCGGGGAGCTGTTTTTT | CASSDGLSNTGELFF
- | TRBJ2-7 | TRBD1 | TRBV18 | TGTGCCAGCTCCCCGAGGCGGGACAGGGTCTACGAGCAGTACTTC | CASSPRRDRVYEQYF
- | TRBJ2-3 | TRBD2 | TRBV6-2/TRBV6-3 | TGTGCCAGCAGTTACCCGAGCCGAGCGGGGGAGGGCCGGGAAGATACGCAGTATTTT | CASSYPSRAGEGREDTQYF
once | TRBJ2-7 | - | TRBV27 | TGTGCCAGCAGTGCCGGGTCCCTAAGGGGCGAGCAGTACTTC | CASSAGSLRGEQYF
- | TRBJ2-7 | TRBD2 | TRBV29-1 | TGCAGCGTTGAAGGTCTAGCGGGAGCCTACGAGCAGTACTTC | CSVEGLAGAYEQYF
- | TRBJ2-3 | - | TRBV7-3 | TGTGCCAGTTCCGCCTCGGCGGCCACAGATACGCAGTATTTT | CASSASAATDTQYF
- | TRBJ2-7 | - | TRBV28 | TGTGCCAGCACGGCAGGATTGACCTACGAGCAGTACTTC | CASTAGLTYEQYF
- | TRBJ2-4 | TRBD1 | TRBV24-1 | TGTGCCACCAGTGATATCCGGGACAGGGGAATGATCGGGGATGACAAAAACATTCAGTACTTC | CATSDIRDRGMIGDDKNIQYF
- | TRBJ2-7 | TRBD1 | TRBV19 | TGTGCCAGTAGTGGACTTACAGGGGACTACGAGCAGTACTTC | CASSGLTGDYEQYF
- | TRBJ2-3 | - | TRBV6-2/TRBV6-3 | TGTGCCAGCAGTGAGGACAGAAACACAGATACGCAGTATTTT | CASSEDRNTDTQYF
- | TRBJ1-5 | TRBD1 | TRBV12-5 | TGTGCTAGTGGTTTGGGGGTAGGGGACAGGGTGCATCAGCCCCAGCATTTT | CASGLGVGDRVHQPQHF
- | TRBJ1-2 | - | TRBV12-5 | TGTGCTAGTGGTTTGGCTGGGAGGAATGGACTCGATGGCTACACCTTC | CASGLAGRNGLDGYTF